This paragraph covers one T cell receptor beta chain sequence. Its target is not known. The data are from a study of cytomegalovirus exposure and HLA in healthy donors. Study-wide context: Findings of an earlier analysis included some 120 million unique TCR beta sequences from 190 million or so T cells.

The V and J ends lost 5 bases and 6 bases respectively, with 15 bases between them. This CDR3 has 14 amino acids. Germline values: CDR1 SGHTA, CDR2 FQGNSA. Points from the study as a whole: Through in vitro validation, three CMV-associated chains were shown to be specific for CMV antigens. The authors later linked a missense DCLRE1C variant to TCR beta V- and J-gene trimming.

Amplification used 60 Vbeta primers and 13 Jbeta primers. Profiling relied on immunoSEQ multiplex PCR, and the TCRdb table lists in-frame clones only, not all of them. This table holds tens of thousands of clones, more than 60% found once. This sequence was found in a woman in her twenties or thirties in good health and CMV-seronegative. Input material: PBMCs. This chain uses TRBV7-2 with TRBJ2-3; TRBD2 might be the D (5 bases). The CDR3 DNA reads as TGTGCCAGCAGCCCAAGGGTTGGGAGCGATACGCAGTATTTT. Translation gives CASSPRVGSDTQYF.